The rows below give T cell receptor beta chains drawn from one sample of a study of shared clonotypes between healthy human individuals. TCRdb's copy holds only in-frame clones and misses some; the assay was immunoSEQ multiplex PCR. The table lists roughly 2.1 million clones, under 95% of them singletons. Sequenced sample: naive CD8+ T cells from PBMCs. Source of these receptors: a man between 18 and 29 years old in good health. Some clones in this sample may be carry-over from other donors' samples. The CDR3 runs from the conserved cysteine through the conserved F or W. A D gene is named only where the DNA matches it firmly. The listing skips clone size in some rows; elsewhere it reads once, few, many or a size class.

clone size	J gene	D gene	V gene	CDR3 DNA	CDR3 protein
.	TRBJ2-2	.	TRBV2	TGTGCCAGCAGTGAAGGCGTAGGGTTTGCTGGTGGGGAGCTGTTTTTT	CASSEGVGFAGGELFF
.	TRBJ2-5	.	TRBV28	TGTGCCAGCAGTTTGATTCGGACCCAGTACTTC	CASSLIRTQYF
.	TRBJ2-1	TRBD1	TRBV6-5	TGTGCCAGCAGTTACTTGACAGGGAACAATGAGCAGTTCTTC	CASSYLTGNNEQFF
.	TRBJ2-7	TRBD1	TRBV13	TGTGCCAGCAGCTTAGAGACAGGGCCAGAAGAGCAGTACTTC	CASSLETGPEEQYF
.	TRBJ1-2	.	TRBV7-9	TGTGCCAGCAGCTTACAGGGTAGGGGCTACACCTTC	CASSLQGRGYTF
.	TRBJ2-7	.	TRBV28	TGTGCCAGCAGTAACGGGGTTTCCTACGAGCAGTACTTC	CASSNGVSYEQYF
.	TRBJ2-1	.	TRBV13	TGTGCCAGCAGCTCCCGGACAGAGTACAATGAGCAGTTCTTC	CASSSRTEYNEQFF
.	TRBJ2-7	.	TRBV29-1	TGCAGCGTTGAAGAGGATTCCTCCTACGAGCAGTACTTC	CSVEEDSSYEQYF
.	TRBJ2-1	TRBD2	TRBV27	TGTGCCAGCAGATGGGAGGCGGGAGTACCCAATGAGCAGTTCTTC	CASRWEAGVPNEQFF
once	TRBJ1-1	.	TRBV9	TGTGCCAGCAGCGTTGGGGCGTCTACTGAAGCTTTCTTT	CASSVGASTEAFF
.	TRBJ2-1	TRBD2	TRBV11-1	TGTGCCAGCAGCTTAATTCTAGCGGGAGGGCCGCATGAGCAGTTCTTC	CASSLILAGGPHEQFF
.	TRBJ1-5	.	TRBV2	TGTGCCAGCAGTGGGGGACCCGGGTCTTATAGCAATCAGCCCCAGCATTTT	CASSGGPGSYSNQPQHF
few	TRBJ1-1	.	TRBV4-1	TGCGCCAGCAGCCAAGTTGTGGGCAGTAGTATGAACACTGAAGCTTTCTTT	CASSQVVGSSMNTEAFF
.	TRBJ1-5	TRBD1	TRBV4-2	TGTGCCAGCAGCCAAGAGGGACAGGGGATCGTGGGACAGCCCCAGCATTTT	CASSQEGQGIVGQPQHF
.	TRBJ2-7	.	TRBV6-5	TGTGCCAGCAGTTACCCGACCGAGGGAGGCGAGCAGTACTTC	CASSYPTEGGEQYF
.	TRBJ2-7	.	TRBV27	TGTGCCAGCAGCCCAGGCGTGTACTACGAGCAGTACTTC	CASSPGVYYEQYF
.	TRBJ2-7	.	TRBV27	TGTGCCAGCAGTCCTCGCCGAAACGAGCAGTACTTC	CASSPRRNEQYF
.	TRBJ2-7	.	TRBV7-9	TGTGCCAGCAGATTAGTTGTCAACGAGCAGTACTTC	CASRLVVNEQYF
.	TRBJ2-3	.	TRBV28	TGTGCCAGCAGTTTCTGGGCAGGGTCCGAGGAGGATACGCAGTATTTT	CASSFWAGSEEDTQYF
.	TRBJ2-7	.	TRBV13	TGTGCCAGCAGCTTCGGTATCCGGGAGAGATCCCACGAGCAGTACTTC	CASSFGIRERSHEQYF
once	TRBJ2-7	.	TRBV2	TGTGCCAGCAGTGATCGTCCAAGGGGGTACTACGAGCAGTACTTC	CASSDRPRGYYEQYF
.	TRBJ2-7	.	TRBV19	TGTGCCAGTAGCACAGGACGGTGGCAGTACTTC	CASSTGRWQYF
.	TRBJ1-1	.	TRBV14	TGTGCCAGCAGCCACATGTTGGGGCAGGGCCACACTGAAGCTTTCTTT	CASSHMLGQGHTEAFF
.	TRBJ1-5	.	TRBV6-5	TGTGCCAGCAGTAGCCCGGGGGAGGAGCAGCCCCAGCATTTT	CASSSPGEEQPQHF
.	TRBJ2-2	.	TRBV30	TGTGCCTGGACTCCTTCGAACACCGGGGAGCTGTTTTTT	CAWTPSNTGELFF
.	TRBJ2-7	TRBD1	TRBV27	TGTGCCAGCAGTTTATACAGGGGCACCGCGGGCTACGAGCAGTACTTC	CASSLYRGTAGYEQYF
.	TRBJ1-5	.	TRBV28	TGTGCCAGCACAGAGGGGCCCAATCAGCCCCAGCATTTT	CASTEGPNQPQHF
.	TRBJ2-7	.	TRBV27	TGTGCCAGCAGTGCCCTGCGGGGTTACGAGCAGTACTTC	CASSALRGYEQYF
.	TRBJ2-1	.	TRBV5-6	TGTGCCAGCAGCTTGGGAGGGTATTATGAGCAGTTCTTC	CASSLGGYYEQFF
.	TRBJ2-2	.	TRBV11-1	TGTGCCAGCAGCCCTAGGAGAGGTTCCTACACCGGGGAGCTGTTTTTT	CASSPRRGSYTGELFF
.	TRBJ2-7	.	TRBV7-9	TGTGCCAGCAGCTTGGGGGGGCTCTACGAGCAGTACTTC	CASSLGGLYEQYF
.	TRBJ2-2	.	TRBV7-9	TGTGCCAGCAGCCCCCTTCGTCCCGGGGAGCTGTTTTTT	CASSPLRPGELFF
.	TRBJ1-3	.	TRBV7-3	TGTGCCAGCAGCATAGGGGGGTCTGGAAACACCATATATTTT	CASSIGGSGNTIYF
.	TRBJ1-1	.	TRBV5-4	TGTGCCAGCAGCTTAGACTTAGTTTCCTCTGAAGCTTTCTTT	CASSLDLVSSEAFF
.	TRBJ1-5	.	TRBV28	TGTGCCAGCAGTCCTGGGACGGTTAATCAGCCCCAGCATTTT	CASSPGTVNQPQHF
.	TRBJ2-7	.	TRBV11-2	TGTGCCAGCAGCTCCAGACAGGAAAATCCCTACGAGCAGTACTTC	CASSSRQENPYEQYF
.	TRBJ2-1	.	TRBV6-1	TGTGCCAGCAGTGAATACAGGGACAATGAGCAGTTCTTC	CASSEYRDNEQFF
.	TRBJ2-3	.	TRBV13	TGTGCCAGCAGTCTAGCTGGGACAGATACGCAGTATTTT	CASSLAGTDTQYF
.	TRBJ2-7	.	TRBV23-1	TGCGCCAGCAGAAAACGGGCCCGATTGTCCTACGAGCAGTACTTC	CASRKRARLSYEQYF
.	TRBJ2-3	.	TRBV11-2	TGTGCCAGCAGCTTACCCGACAGGCTTAGCACAGATACGCAGTATTTT	CASSLPDRLSTDTQYF
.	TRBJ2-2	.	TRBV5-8	TGTGCCAGCAGCTTGCGGCAGGGGGGAGCCGGGGAGCTGTTTTTT	CASSLRQGGAGELFF
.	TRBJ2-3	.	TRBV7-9	TGTGCCAGCAGCGCTCATCTCTGGGGAACGAGCACAGATACGCAGTATTTT	CASSAHLWGTSTDTQYF
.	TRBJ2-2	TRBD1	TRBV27	TGTGCCAGCAGTCGGGACAGGGGGATGACCGGGGAGCTGTTTTTT	CASSRDRGMTGELFF
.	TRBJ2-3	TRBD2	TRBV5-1	TGCGCCAGCCACTGGACTAGCGGGAGGGCCAATGACGCAGATACGCAGTATTTT	CASHWTSGRANDADTQYF
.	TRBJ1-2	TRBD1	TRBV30	TGTGCCTACCGGACAGGGGGCGCAGATGGCTACACCTTC	CAYRTGGADGYTF
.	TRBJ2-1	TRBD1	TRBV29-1	TGCAGCGTTTCGGCCGGGACAGGGATAGGTTACAATGAGCAGTTCTTC	CSVSAGTGIGYNEQFF
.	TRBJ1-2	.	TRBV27	TGTGCCAGCAGTTTATACTTGGAGTCAGGTGATGGCTACACCTTC	CASSLYLESGDGYTF
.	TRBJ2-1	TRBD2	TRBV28	TGTGCCAGCAGCCCGGGACTAGCGGGGTATGAGCAGTTCTTC	CASSPGLAGYEQFF
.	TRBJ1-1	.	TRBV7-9	TGTGCCAGCAGCTTTTCAGAAAGCACTGAAGCTTTCTTT	CASSFSESTEAFF